This TCR beta chain was profiled in a study of blood T cells in healthy people across ages. Turning to the study itself: With template switching, about one barcoded beta molecule was captured per two T cells.

Primed by a sample-barcoded 5' primer and a J-beta primer mix, a second PCR proceeded for about 6 to 12 cycles. A single record per CDR3 protein comes from TCRdb applying MiXCR to the 5' RACE reads. The table includes about 730,000 distinct CDR3 sequences, 40% to 45% detected once. Sequenced input: blood. This receptor was taken from a woman aged 60-70 years in good health.

The CDR3 nucleotides read TGTGCCAGCAGTGGGACAGGACTAGCGACCTACAATGAGCAGTTCTTC. Translating it yields CASSGTGLATYNEQFF. The V gene is TRBV27, the J gene TRBJ2-1; D is possibly TRBD2 (9 bases). The CDR3 has 16 residues. Germline values: CDR1 MNHEY, CDR2 SMNVEV (reference sequence). Trimming left V 5 bases short and J 2 bases short, with 16 bases between.